A single sample is the source of the 13 T cell receptor beta chains below, sequenced in a study of T-cell memory formation after mild COVID-19. TCRdb reanalysed the 5' RACE reads using MiXCR and keeps one entry per CDR3 protein. The sample contains 550,000 to 700,000 distinct CDR3 sequences, 17% of which appear only once. Sample: PBMCs or a T cell subset sorted from them (not recorded which). These receptors all stem from an adult woman who had mild COVID-19 (a few samples of this study predate the infection). Cell type and time point are not known.

The genes are TRBV7-3 and TRBJ1-1; 7 nucleotides line up with TRBD1. The J segment lost 4 bases and the V segment lost 3 bases, leaving 5 bases of the junction unmatched. The germline CDR1 and CDR2 sequences are SGHTA and FQGTGA. CDR3 size: 14 residues. The CDR3 DNA follows: TGTGCCAGCAGCTTTCAACCAGGGGGCACTGAAGCTTTCTTT. As protein: CASSFQPGGTEAFF.

The chain employs TRBV7-2 and TRBJ1-1; the D is unclear. Germline V gene sequence: CDR1 SGHTA, CDR2 FQGNSA. The CDR3 contains 14 residues. V gave up 1 base and J gave up 1 base, with 7 bases separating them. The DNA for the CDR3 is TGTGCCAGCAGCTTAGAAACACGGAACACTGAAGCTTTCTTT. Protein product: CASSLETRNTEAFF. The whole variable domain, remainder taken from reference TRBV7-2 and TRBJ1-1, is GAGVSQSPSNKVTEKGKDVELRCDPISGHTALYWYRQSLGQGLEFLIYFQGNSAPDKSGLPSDRFSAERTGGSVSTLTIQRTQQEDSAVYLCASSLETRNTEAFFGQGTRLTVV.

V usage is TRBV18 and J usage is TRBJ1-2; D not certain. This CDR3 has 15 amino acids. Germline values: CDR1 KGHSH, CDR2 LQKENI. Between the trimmed V and J ends, which lost 2 bases and 3 bases, there was a span of 13 bases. CDR3 amino acids: CASSPIGSDDYGYTF. The CDR3, as DNA: TGTGCCAGCTCACCAATAGGGTCTGACGACTATGGCTACACCTTC.

The chain employs TRBV18 and TRBJ2-3, with 8 positions matching TRBD2. The CDR3 runs 16 residues. CDR1 and CDR2 (germline): KGHSH, LQKENI. The V and J ends lost 0 bases and 6 bases, in that order; junction bases with no gene match: 8. The CDR3: CASSPPLLSGSDTQYF. Here the CDR3 DNA reads TGTGCCAGCTCACCACCTCTTTTGAGCGGGAGTGATACGCAGTATTTT.

This clonotype was seen only a few times. This chain uses TRBV9 with TRBJ1-2, with D perhaps matching TRBD1 (6 bases). The CDR3 covers 15 residues. Germline V gives CDR1 SGDLS, CDR2 YYNGEE. V was pared by 0 bases and J by 8 bases, with 17 bases between. CDR3 DNA sequence: TGTGCCAGCAGCGTAGTGCCGGGGGCTCCGTCCGGCTACACCTTC. Translation: CASSVVPGAPSGYTF.

This clonotype was counted a few times. The chain has TRBV20-1 and TRBJ2-1; 8 bases map to TRBD1. The CDR3 runs to 15 residues. The germline gives CDR1 DFQATT, CDR2 SNEGSKA (reference sequence). V dropped 5 bases and J dropped 10; count of bases not matched to a gene: 16. CDR3 amino acids: CSAVGAGGPLGEQFF. CDR3 in DNA: TGCAGTGCTGTAGGGGCAGGGGGCCCTCTAGGAGAGCAGTTCTTC.

This chain links TRBV12-3 or TRBV12-4 with TRBJ1-1; 8 nucleotides align to TRBD1. V shed 6 bases and J 10 bases; nucleotides not matched to a gene: 4. This CDR3 is built from 11 residues. The chain's CDR3 is CASSWTGIAFF. DNA for the CDR3: TGTGCCAGCAGCTGGACAGGGATAGCTTTCTTT.

This clonotype came up once. The rearrangement joins TRBV7-9 to TRBJ1-1, with TRBD1 identical over 9 bases. CDR3 size: 17 residues. After removal of 3 bases from V and 4 bases from J, the junction contained 12 bases not matched to a gene. Germline CDR1 reads SEHNR; CDR2 reads FQNEAQ (reference sequence). The CDR3 protein is CASSFDRGRSFGTEAFF. CDR3 in DNA: TGTGCCAGCAGCTTCGACAGGGGGAGATCCTTTGGCACTGAAGCTTTCTTT.

This rearrangement joins TRBV4-3 to TRBJ2-7; 9 bases agree with TRBD1. Germline CDR1 and CDR2: LGHNA and YSLEER. The CDR3 is 15 amino acids. V lost 4 bases to trimming and J lost 6 bases; unmatched junction nucleotides: 10. The CDR3 nucleotides are TGCGCCAGCAGCCCTTCCTCACAGGGGGCGGCCGAGCAGTACTTC. Encoded protein: CASSPSSQGAAEQYF.

In its sample, this clonotype was seen a few times. The J gene is TRBJ2-7, the V gene TRBV7-2; D is perhaps TRBD2 (6 bases). The CDR3 is made up of 16 amino acids. V was pared by 2 bases and J by 0 bases, with 14 bases between. CDR1 and CDR2 from the germline V gene are SGHTA and FQGNSA. CDR3 sequence: CASSLYGGLDSYEQYF. As DNA, the CDR3 is TGTGCCAGCAGCTTATACGGGGGACTCGACTCCTACGAGCAGTACTTC.

Remarks on this clonotype: Just one base apart from a much larger clone, this may be a read error. The V and J genes are TRBV7-8 and TRBJ2-1; possibly TRBD1 for D (5 bases). V was pared by 0 bases and J by 0 bases, with 12 bases between. Germline V lookup: CDR1 SGHVS, CDR2 FQNEAQ. The length of the CDR3 is 17 residues. CDR3 loop: CASSLAGRMSSYNEQFF. For the CDR3, the DNA is TGTGCCAGCAGCTTAGCGGGGCGGATGAGCTCCTACAATGAGCAGTTCTTC.

This clonotype was observed a few times. V is TRBV29-1 and J is TRBJ2-5, with D tentatively TRBD1 (6 bases). The germline V and J ends were trimmed by 7 bases and 5 bases, with 14 bases remaining between them. The CDR3 runs to 12 residues. CDR1 and CDR2 (germline): SQVTM, ANQGSEA. This chain's CDR3 is CSANRVGETQYF. As DNA, the CDR3 is TGCAGCGCCAACAGGGTGGGGGAGACCCAGTACTTC.

The chain is built from TRBV12-3 or TRBV12-4 and TRBJ1-4; D possibly corresponds to TRBD1 (5 bases). V lost 1 base and J 7 bases, leaving 13 bases between the germline ends. The CDR3 totals 15 residues. The CDR3 protein is CASSLGWQGVEKLFF. CDR3 nucleotides: TGTGCCAGCAGTTTAGGGTGGCAGGGAGTTGAAAAACTGTTTTTT.